This TCR beta chain was sequenced for a study of cytomegalovirus exposure and HLA in healthy donors. The study, taken as a whole, reports: A missense variant in DCLRE1C was later tied to TCR beta V- and J-gene trimming. Cytomegalovirus-associated status was assigned to about 160 TCR beta chains.

On this clone itself: What it binds is unknown.

The PCR employed 60 Vbeta primers together with 13 Jbeta primers. Profiled with immunoSEQ multiplex PCR; TCRdb holds only in-frame clones, not every one. This sample has over 150,000 clones, with 87% found just once. There are 16 residues in the CDR3. The V gene end was trimmed by 3 bases and the J gene end by 2 bases; junction bases not matched to a gene: 8. CDR1 and CDR2 from the germline V gene are MNHEY and SMNVEV (reference sequence). The source material was PBMCs. This TCR was recovered from a woman in her twenties or thirties in good health and CMV-seronegative. The V gene is TRBV27, the J gene TRBJ1-2, with 8 bases identical to TRBD1. The chain's CDR3 is CASSFKTGAANYGYTF. CDR3 sequence (DNA): TGTGCCAGCAGTTTCAAGACAGGGGCGGCGAACTATGGCTACACCTTC.